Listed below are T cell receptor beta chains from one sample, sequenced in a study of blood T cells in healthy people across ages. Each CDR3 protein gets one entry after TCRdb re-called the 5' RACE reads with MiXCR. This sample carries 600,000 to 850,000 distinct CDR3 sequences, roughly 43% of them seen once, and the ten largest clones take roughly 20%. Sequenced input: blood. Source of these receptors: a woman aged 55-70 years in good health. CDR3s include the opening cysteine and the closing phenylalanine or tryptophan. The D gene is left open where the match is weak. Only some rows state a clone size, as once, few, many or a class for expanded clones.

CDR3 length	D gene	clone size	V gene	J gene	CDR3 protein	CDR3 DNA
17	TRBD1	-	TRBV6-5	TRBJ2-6	CASSYSGQYTGANVLTF	TGTGCCAGCAGTTACTCGGGACAGTACACTGGGGCCAACGTCCTGACTTTC
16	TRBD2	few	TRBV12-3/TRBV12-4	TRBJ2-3	CASSSGRAGRTDTQYF	TGTGCCAGCTCTAGCGGGAGGGCCGGCCGCACAGATACGCAGTATTTT
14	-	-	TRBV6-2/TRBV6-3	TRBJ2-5	CATSAVPIAREQYF	TGTGCCACTTCAGCGGTCCCCATCGCAAGGGAGCAGTACTTC
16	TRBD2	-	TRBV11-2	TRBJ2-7	CASSYPGLAGYNEQYF	TGTGCCAGCAGTTACCCTGGACTAGCGGGCTACAATGAGCAGTACTTC
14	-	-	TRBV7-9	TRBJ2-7	CASSRSKRNNEQYF	TGTGCCAGCAGCCGAAGTAAGAGAAACAATGAGCAGTACTTC
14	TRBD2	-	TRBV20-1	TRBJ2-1	CSATSGGAGETQFF	TGCAGTGCAACTAGCGGGGGGGCTGGGGAGACCCAGTTCTTC
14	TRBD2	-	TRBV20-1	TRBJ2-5	CSANHLAAQETQYF	TGCAGTGCTAACCACCTAGCGGCCCAAGAGACCCAGTACTTC
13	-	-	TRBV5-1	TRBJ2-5	CASGLGRQETQYF	TGCGCCAGCGGACTGGGCCGGCAAGAGACCCAGTACTTC
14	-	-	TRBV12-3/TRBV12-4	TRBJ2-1	CASSLIGEANEQFF	TGTGCCAGCAGTTTAATCGGGGAGGCTAATGAGCAGTTCTTC
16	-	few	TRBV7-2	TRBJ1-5	CASSLEVRTANQPQHF	TGTGCCAGCAGCTTAGAGGTTCGGACAGCCAATCAGCCCCAGCATTTT
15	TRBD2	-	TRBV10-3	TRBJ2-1	CAISETSGRACEQFF	TGTGCCATCAGCGAGACTAGCGGGAGGGCCTGTGAGCAGTTCTTC
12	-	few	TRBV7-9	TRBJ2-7	CASLLAGGEQYF	TGTGCCAGCCTACTAGCAGGGGGCGAGCAGTACTTC
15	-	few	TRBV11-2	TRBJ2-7	CASSLGTGSYEQQYF	TGTGCCAGCAGCTTAGGGACGGGTTCCTACGAGCAGCAGTACTTC
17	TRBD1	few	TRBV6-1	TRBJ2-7	CASSPGTGGQRSGEQYF	TGTGCCAGCAGTCCCGGGACAGGGGGCCAGCGCTCAGGAGAGCAGTACTTC
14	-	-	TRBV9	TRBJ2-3	CASSVVPDTDTQYF	TGTGCCAGCAGCGTAGTCCCTGACACAGATACGCAGTATTTT
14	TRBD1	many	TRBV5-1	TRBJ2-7	CASSTGQGFYEQYF	TGCGCCAGCAGCACGGGACAGGGCTTCTACGAGCAGTACTTC
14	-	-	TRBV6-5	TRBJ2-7	CACSGSRGGYEQYF	TGTGCCTGCAGTGGGTCCAGGGGAGGCTACGAGCAGTACTTC
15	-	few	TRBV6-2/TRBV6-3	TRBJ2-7	CASSYEWEATYEQYF	TGTGCCAGCAGTTACGAGTGGGAGGCAACCTACGAGCAGTACTTC
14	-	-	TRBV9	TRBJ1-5	CASSGIGGNQPQHF	TGTGCCAGCAGCGGCATAGGGGGCAATCAGCCCCAGCATTTT